This T cell receptor (beta chain) was recovered during a study of blood T cell repertoires in COVID-19. This clone was found once. Using immunoSEQ multiplex PCR, the repertoire was profiled, and TCRdb retains in-frame clones only, with some absent. The data contain some 180,000 clones, roughly 82% of them singletons. V shed 3 bases and J 1 base; nucleotides not matched to a gene: 12. The germline gives CDR1 SGHRS, CDR2 YFSETQ. The CDR3 contains 17 residues. The chain recombines TRBV5-1 with TRBJ1-1; 7 nucleotides line up with TRBD1. The receptor's source is an older woman with COVID-19, enrolled during active disease. The specimen was peripheral blood. The CDR3 here is CASSWGQLSRGNTEAFF. CDR3 DNA: TGCGCCAGCAGCTGGGGACAGCTTAGTAGGGGGAACACTGAAGCTTTCTTT.